A selection of T cell receptor beta chains follows, all from one sample in a study of T cells in Graves' hyperthyroidism and ophthalmopathy. A single record per CDR3 protein comes from TCRdb applying MiXCR to the multiplex PCR reads. The data show some 580,000 distinct CDR3 sequences, with 15% to 20% seen just once and 2.5% to 4% held by the top ten. The source material was blood. The origin of the receptors is a woman aged 40 to 50 with Graves' ophthalmopathy. The CDR3 runs from the conserved cysteine through the conserved F or W. D genes are given only for firm matches. Clone size is shown for a subset of rows, as once, few, many or a class of expanded clone.

V gene,clone size,J gene,D gene,CDR3 length,CDR3 protein
TRBV15,.,TRBJ2-4,.,13,CATSRDWGGIQYF
TRBV28,many,TRBJ2-7,.,14,CASSPVRGRNEQYF
TRBV12-3/TRBV12-4,few,TRBJ2-7,.,13,CASSFGDQYEQYF
TRBV30,many,TRBJ1-5,.,15,CAWSRRGFSNQPQHF
TRBV2,many,TRBJ2-1,TRBD2,16,CASSEAEREFYNEQFF
TRBV7-9,.,TRBJ1-5,.,14,CASSSTIGGQPQHF
TRBV2,many,TRBJ2-7,.,15,CASSEARVRPGEQYF
TRBV2,many,TRBJ2-3,TRBD2,17,CASRVTSGSTSTDTQYF
TRBV29-1,many,TRBJ1-5,.,22,CSHRSPPQNRVSPRYSNQPQHF
TRBV12-5,.,TRBJ2-1,TRBD1,13,CASGGGTYNEQFF
TRBV7-6,many,TRBJ2-3,.,16,CASSSRLGGTTDTQYF
TRBV19,.,TRBJ2-3,.,15,CASSIARDGTDTQYF
TRBV2,many,TRBJ2-3,TRBD2,16,CASTDLAASSTDTQYF
TRBV12-3/TRBV12-4,many,TRBJ2-7,.,16,CASSSPGGNLRYEQYF
TRBV30,many,TRBJ1-1,TRBD1,13,CAWSLTGLPEAFF